What follows are 10 T cell receptor beta chains derived from one specimen sequenced in a study of breast tumors, draining lymph nodes, adjacent tissues. TCRdb reprocessed the multiplex PCR reads via MiXCR and lists one record per CDR3 protein. Among about 200,000 distinct CDR3 sequences listed, roughly 29% were seen once. Breast cancer patients provided tissue from their axillary draining lymph nodes. Sequencing input: axillary lymph node tissue. These TCRs come from a female donor with breast cancer. Some clones in this sample may be carry-over from other donors' samples.

Concerning this clonotype: This may arise from a read error, as a much more abundant clone is one base away. V is TRBV18 and J is TRBJ2-2; 7 nucleotides agree with TRBD2. The CDR3 has 13 residues. CDR1 is KGHSH and CDR2 is LQKENI in the germline V gene. CDR3 coding DNA: TGTGCCAGCTCACCAGGACTAGACGGGGAGCTGCTTTTT. Its protein product is CASSPGLDGELLF. The full variable domain, rest sourced from reference TRBV18 and TRBJ2-2, is NAGVMQNPRHLVRRRGQEARLRCSPMKGHSHVYWYRQLPEEGLKFMVYLQKENIIDESGMPKERFSAEFPKEGPSILRIQQVVRGDSAAYFCASSPGLDGELLFGEGSRLTVL.

This clonotype was counted at least ten times. The rearrangement uses TRBV29-1 and TRBJ1-4; no firm D call. Trimming removed 2 bases at V and 3 bases at J, with 10 bases between. The CDR3 runs 14 residues. CDR1 and CDR2 from the germline V gene are SQVTM and ANQGSEA. Here the CDR3 reads CSVETLRANEKLFF. CDR3 bases: TGCAGCGTTGAAACGTTAAGGGCTAATGAAAAACTGTTTTTT. The entire variable domain, with the rest obtained from reference TRBV29-1 and TRBJ1-4, is as follows: SAVISQKPSRDICQRGTSLTIQCQVDSQVTMMFWYRQQPGQSLTLIATANQGSEATYESGFVIDKFPISRPNLTFSTLTVSNMSPEDSSIYLCSVETLRANEKLFFGSGTQLSVL.

This clonotype was seen many times. The chain is built from TRBV6-1 and TRBJ1-6, with D unresolved. The CDR3 contains 16 residues. V lost 4 bases to trimming and J lost 9 bases, with 19 bases between them. CDR1 is MNHNS, CDR2 SASEGT, per germline. The CDR3 spells CASSGVLVGSSSPLHF. Here the CDR3 DNA reads TGTGCCAGCAGTGGAGTCCTGGTGGGATCGAGTTCACCCCTCCACTTT.

This clonotype was seen repeatedly, ten times or more. The chain carries TRBV10-3 and TRBJ1-5; D is uncertain. The CDR3 contains 15 residues. Germline V gene lookup returns CDR1 ENHRY and CDR2 SYGVKD. Between the trimmed V and J ends, which lost 0 bases and 9 bases, there was a span of 15 bases. CDR3 amino acids: CAISESGSPGGPQHF. The CDR3 DNA is TGTGCCATCAGTGAGTCAGGGAGCCCAGGAGGGCCCCAGCATTTT.

This clonotype was counted ten times or more. A much larger clone lies one base from this, so it may be a read error. The V and J genes are TRBV9 and TRBJ2-1, with D hard to call. The CDR3 is made up of 15 amino acids. The germline CDR1 and CDR2 sequences are SGDLS and YYNGEE. The CDR3 loop reads CASSHTLSSYNERFF. The CDR3 bases are TGTGCCAGCAGCCACACACTTAGCTCCTACAATGAGCGGTTCTTC.

This clonotype was counted ten times or more. The V call is TRBV20-1, the J call TRBJ2-3; TRBD2 aligns across 8 bases. J lost 2 bases, V lost 1 base, and 5 bases had no gene match. In germline, CDR1 is DFQATT, CDR2 SNEGSKA (reference sequence). The length of the CDR3 is 15 residues. The CDR3 sequence: CSARVGGGNTDTQYF. The CDR3 DNA is TGCAGTGCTAGAGTGGGCGGGGGGAACACAGATACGCAGTATTTT.

This sequence joins TRBV12-3 or TRBV12-4 and TRBJ2-6; D is unclear. This CDR3 is built from 13 residues. Trimming removed 10 bases at V and 0 bases at J, with 7 bases between. This chain's CDR3 is CATRSSGANVLTF. CDR3 nucleotides: TGTGCCACCAGATCCTCTGGGGCCAACGTCCTGACTTTC.

There are many counts of this clonotype. V and J are TRBV7-3 and TRBJ2-2, with D hard to call. The CDR3 loop spans 13 amino acids. CDR1 is SGHTA, CDR2 FQGTGA, per germline. Between the trimmed V and J ends, which lost 5 bases and 0 bases, there was a span of 4 bases. The chain's CDR3 is CASSRSNTGELFF. In DNA form, the CDR3 reads TGTGCCAGCAGCCGTTCGAACACCGGGGAGCTGTTTTTT.

This clonotype was recorded many times. The genes are TRBV5-1 and TRBJ2-2; 7 nucleotides line up with TRBD2. Germline CDR1 and CDR2: SGHRS and YFSETQ. The trim removed 4 bases at V and 0 bases at J, leaving 9 bases unmatched. The CDR3 runs 17 residues. CDR3 amino acids: CASSGIPGLTNTGELFF. As DNA, the CDR3 is TGCGCCAGCAGCGGCATACCGGGACTAACGAACACCGGGGAGCTGTTTTTT.

In the case of this clonotype: A much larger clone lies a single base off, so this may be a read error. The chain has TRBV11-3 and TRBJ2-2; 7 bases match TRBD1. CDR1 SGHNT and CDR2 YENEEA come from the germline V gene. Losses at the gene ends were 5 bases for V and 4 bases for J; bases not matched to a gene: 7. The CDR3 is 15 amino acids. CDR3 loop: CASSPGQETTGELFF. The CDR3 nucleotides read TGTGCCAGCAGCCCAGGACAGGAAACCACCGGGGAGCTGTTTTTT. The variable domain in full, with the rest retrieved from reference TRBV11-3 and TRBJ2-2, is EAGVVQSPRYKIIEKKQPVAFWCNPISGHNTLYWYLQNLGQGPELLIRYENEEAVDDSQLPKDRFSAERLKGVDSTLKIQPAELGDSAVYLCASSPGQETTGELFFGEGSRLTVL.